These 7 T cell receptor beta chains came from one sample sequenced in a study of shared clonotypes between healthy human individuals. Some clones are missing from TCRdb's copy, which holds only in-frame ones; the method was immunoSEQ multiplex PCR. The table lists around 720,000 clones, 60% to 75% of them singletons. The specimen was memory CD4+ T cells sorted from blood. Regarding subset: CD45RA-negative fraction. These receptors were obtained from a woman aged 30 to 39 in good health.

Only a few counts were recorded for this clone. The V call is TRBV28, the J call TRBJ2-4; D may be TRBD1 (6 bases). Trimming took off 10 bases at V and 1 base at J, with 26 bases between the two ends. Germline loops: CDR1 MDHEN, CDR2 SYDVKM. The CDR3 consists of 18 residues. The CDR3 is CATRPGHSGPMAKNIQYF. CDR3 nucleotides: TGTGCCACCCGACCGGGACATTCAGGTCCCATGGCCAAAAACATTCAGTACTTC.

V usage is TRBV2 and J usage is TRBJ2-7; D is possibly TRBD2 (5 bases). V dropped 2 bases and J dropped 5 bases, with 10 bases sitting between them. The CDR3 runs 13 residues. Germline assignment: CDR1 SNHLY and CDR2 FYNNEI. The CDR3 protein is CASSELAFNEQYF. CDR3 DNA: TGTGCCAGCAGTGAATTAGCGTTCAACGAGCAGTACTTC. The whole variable domain, filled in from reference TRBV2 and TRBJ2-7, reads EPEVTQTPSHQVTQMGQEVILRCVPISNHLYFYWYRQILGQKVEFLVSFYNNEISEKSEIFDDQFSVERPDGSNFTLKIRSTKLEDSAMYFCASSELAFNEQYFGPGTRLTVT.

V is TRBV27 and J is TRBJ2-1; tentatively, D is TRBD2 (6 bases). This CDR3 is 16 amino acids long. Trimming shortened V by 4 bases and J by 1 base, and 14 bases separated the two germline ends. From germline, CDR1 is MNHEY and CDR2 SMNVEV (reference sequence). In DNA form, the CDR3 reads TGTGCCAGCAGTTCCGTCGGGAGCTTGTCCTACAATGAGCAGTTCTTC. Its protein product is CASSSVGSLSYNEQFF.

For this clone: Only one base separates this from a far larger clonotype, so it likely reflects a read error. This chain uses TRBV2 with TRBJ1-1; tentative D call: TRBD1 (5 bases). This CDR3 comprises 13 residues. Germline CDR1 and CDR2: SNHLY and FYNNEI. With 6 bases removed from V and 0 bases from J, the gap between germline ends came to 8 bases. For the CDR3, the DNA is TGTGCCAGCAGGATGGGACTGAACACTGAAGCTTTCTTT. Translated, it gives CASRMGLNTEAFF.

The chain carries TRBV29-1 and TRBJ2-7; possibly TRBD2 for D (6 bases). This CDR3 contains 13 residues. Germline V lookup: CDR1 SQVTM, CDR2 ANQGSEA. Between the trimmed V and J ends, which lost 7 bases and 7 bases, there was a span of 20 bases. The DNA of the CDR3 is TGCAGCGCCGTTAGCGGTCCGAACGTGGAGCAGTACTTC. Residues: CSAVSGPNVEQYF.

This chain links TRBV5-4 with TRBJ1-1; D might be TRBD1 (6 bases). V lost 4 bases to trimming and J lost 1 base, with 17 bases between them. The CDR3 length is 16 residues. CDR1 is SGHNT, CDR2 YYREEE, per germline (reference sequence). CDR3 region: CASSPIGGARNTEAFF. The CDR3 DNA is TGTGCCAGCAGCCCCATCGGGGGGGCGCGGAACACTGAAGCTTTCTTT.

The chain joins TRBV7-3 to TRBJ2-7, with D maybe TRBD2 (6 bases). Germline lookup yields CDR1 SGHTA and CDR2 FQGTGA. The CDR3 is made up of 14 amino acids. Trimming stripped 0 bases from V and 0 bases from J, with 6 bases between. The CDR3 sequence: CASSLTRDSYEQYF. CDR3 nucleotide sequence: TGTGCCAGCAGCTTAACGCGGGACTCCTACGAGCAGTACTTC. The variable domain in full, with the rest retrieved from reference TRBV7-3 and TRBJ2-7, is GAGVSQTPSNKVTEKGKYVELRCDPISGHTALYWYRQSLGQGPEFLIYFQGTGAADDSGLPNDRFFAVRPEGSVSTLKIQRTERGDSAVYLCASSLTRDSYEQYFGPGTRLTVT.